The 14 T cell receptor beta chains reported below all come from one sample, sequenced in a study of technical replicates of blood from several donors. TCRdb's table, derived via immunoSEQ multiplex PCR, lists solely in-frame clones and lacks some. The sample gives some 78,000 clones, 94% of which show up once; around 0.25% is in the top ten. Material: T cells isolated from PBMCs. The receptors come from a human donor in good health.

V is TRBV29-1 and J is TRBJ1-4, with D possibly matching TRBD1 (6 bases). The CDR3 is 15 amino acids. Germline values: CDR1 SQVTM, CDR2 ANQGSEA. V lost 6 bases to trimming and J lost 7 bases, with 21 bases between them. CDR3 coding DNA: TGCAGCGTCCAACCTAACAGGGCCAAAGGTGAAAAACTGTTTTTT. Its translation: CSVQPNRAKGEKLFF.

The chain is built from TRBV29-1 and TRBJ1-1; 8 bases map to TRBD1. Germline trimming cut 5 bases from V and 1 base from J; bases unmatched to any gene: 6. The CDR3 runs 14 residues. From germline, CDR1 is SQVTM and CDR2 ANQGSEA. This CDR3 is CSVPQGAGNTEAFF. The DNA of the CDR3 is TGCAGCGTTCCCCAGGGGGCCGGGAACACTGAAGCTTTCTTT.

DNA of the CDR3: TGCGCCAGCAGCCACTTACAGGGTCCAACAGATACGCAGTATTTT. Translating gives CASSHLQGPTDTQYF. The chain recombines TRBV4-1 with TRBJ2-3; perhaps TRBD1 as D (6 bases). The CDR3 sequence is 15 residues long. The V end lost 3 bases, the J end lost 3 bases, and 13 bases lay between the germline ends. Germline V gene sequence: CDR1 MGHRA, CDR2 YSYEKL.

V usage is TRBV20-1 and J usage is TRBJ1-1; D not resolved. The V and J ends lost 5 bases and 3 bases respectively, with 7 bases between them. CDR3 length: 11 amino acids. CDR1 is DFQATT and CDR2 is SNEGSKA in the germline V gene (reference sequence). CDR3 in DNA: TGCAGTGCTCCGACTGACACTGAAGCTTTCTTT. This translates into CSAPTDTEAFF.

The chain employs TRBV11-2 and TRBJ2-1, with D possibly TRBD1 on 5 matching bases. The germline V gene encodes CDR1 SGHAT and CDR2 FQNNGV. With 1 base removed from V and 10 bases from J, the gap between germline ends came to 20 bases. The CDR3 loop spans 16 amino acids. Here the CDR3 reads CASSLVQGQSRGEQFF. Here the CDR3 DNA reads TGTGCCAGCAGCTTAGTCCAGGGCCAAAGCAGAGGAGAGCAGTTCTTC.

CDR3 DNA sequence: TGTGCCAGCAGTCCGGGGTCATCAGGAAAACTGTTTTTT. Its translation: CASSPGSSGKLFF. The V call is TRBV6-5, the J call TRBJ1-4, with unresolved D. This CDR3 has 13 residues. Germline loops: CDR1 MNHEY, CDR2 SVGAGI. V dropped 5 bases and J dropped 10 bases, with 14 bases sitting between them.

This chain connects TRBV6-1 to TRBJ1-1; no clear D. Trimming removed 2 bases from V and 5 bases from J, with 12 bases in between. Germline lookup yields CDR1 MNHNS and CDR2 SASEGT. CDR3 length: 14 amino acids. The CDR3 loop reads CASSEKAGGTEAFF. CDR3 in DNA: TGTGCCAGCAGTGAAAAAGCTGGAGGGACTGAAGCTTTCTTT.

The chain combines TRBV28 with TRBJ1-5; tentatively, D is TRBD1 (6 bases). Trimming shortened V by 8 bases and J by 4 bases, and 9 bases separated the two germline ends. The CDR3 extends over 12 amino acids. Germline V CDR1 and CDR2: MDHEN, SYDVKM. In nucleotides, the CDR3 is TGTGCCAGCCGTCAGGGGAATCAGCCCCAGCATTTT. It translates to CASRQGNQPQHF.

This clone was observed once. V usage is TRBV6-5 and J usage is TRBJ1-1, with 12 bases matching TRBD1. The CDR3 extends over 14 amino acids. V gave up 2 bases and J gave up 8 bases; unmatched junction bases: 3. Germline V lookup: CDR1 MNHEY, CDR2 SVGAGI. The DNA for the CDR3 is TGTGCCAGCAGTTACAGGGACAGGGGGCCCGAAGCTTTCTTT. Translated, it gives CASSYRDRGPEAFF.

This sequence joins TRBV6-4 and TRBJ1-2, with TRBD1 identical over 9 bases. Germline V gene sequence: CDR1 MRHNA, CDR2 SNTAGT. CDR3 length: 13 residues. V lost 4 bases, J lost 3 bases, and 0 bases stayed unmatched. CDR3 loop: CASSGDRDYGYTF. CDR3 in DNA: TGTGCCAGCAGTGGGGACAGGGACTATGGCTACACCTTC.

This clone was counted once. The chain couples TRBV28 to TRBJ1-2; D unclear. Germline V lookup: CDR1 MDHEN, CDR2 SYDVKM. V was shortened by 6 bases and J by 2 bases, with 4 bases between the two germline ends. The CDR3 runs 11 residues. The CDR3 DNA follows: TGTGCCAGCAGACAGAACTATGGCTACACCTTC. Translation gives CASRQNYGYTF.

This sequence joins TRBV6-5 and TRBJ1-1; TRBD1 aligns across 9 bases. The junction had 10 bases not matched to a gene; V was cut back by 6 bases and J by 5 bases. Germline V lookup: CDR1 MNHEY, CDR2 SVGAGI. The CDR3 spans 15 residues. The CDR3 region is CASSRMTGGDTEAFF. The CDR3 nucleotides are TGTGCCAGCAGCCGGATGACAGGGGGTGATACTGAAGCTTTCTTT.

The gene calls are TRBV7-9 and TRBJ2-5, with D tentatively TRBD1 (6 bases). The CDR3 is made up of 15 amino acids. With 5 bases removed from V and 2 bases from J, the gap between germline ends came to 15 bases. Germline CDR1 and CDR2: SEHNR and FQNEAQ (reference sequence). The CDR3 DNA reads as TGTGCCAGCAGCCCAGGGGCTGCAGCTCAAGAGACCCAGTACTTC. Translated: CASSPGAAAQETQYF.

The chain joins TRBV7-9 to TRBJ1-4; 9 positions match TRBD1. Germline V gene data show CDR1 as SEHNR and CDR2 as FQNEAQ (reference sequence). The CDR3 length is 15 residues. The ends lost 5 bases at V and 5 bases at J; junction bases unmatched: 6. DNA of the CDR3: TGTGCCAGCAGCGAGTACGGGACAGGGAATGAAAAACTGTTTTTT. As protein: CASSEYGTGNEKLFF. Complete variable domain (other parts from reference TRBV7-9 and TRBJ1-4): DTGVSQNPRHKITKRGQNVTFRCDPISEHNRLYWYRQTLGQGPEFLTYFQNEAQLEKSRLLSDRFSAERPKGSFSTLEIQRTEQGDSAMYLCASSEYGTGNEKLFFGSGTQLSVL.